The 15 T cell receptor beta chains presented below share a single source sample, sequenced in a study of T-cell memory formation after mild COVID-19. TCRdb reprocessed the 5' RACE reads with MiXCR, giving one entry per CDR3 protein. The sample lists just over 350,000 distinct CDR3 sequences, around 15% seen once, with roughly a fifth in the top ten. Specimen: PBMCs or a T cell subset sorted from them (not recorded which). The receptors were gathered from a man aged 18 to 35 who had mild COVID-19 (a few samples of this study predate the infection). Cell type and time point are not known.

This clonotype was seen repeatedly, ten times or more. The chain joins TRBV20-1 to TRBJ1-2, with 8 bases that match TRBD1. This CDR3 region has 14 residues. Germline-derived CDR1 and CDR2 are DFQATT and SNEGSKA (reference sequence). The V gene end was trimmed by 5 bases and the J gene end by 3 bases; junction bases not matched to a gene: 8. This CDR3 is CSAEPGGIDYGYTF. CDR3 coding DNA: TGCAGTGCTGAGCCAGGGGGCATTGACTATGGCTACACCTTC.

In this sample, this clonotype turned up a few times. The rearrangement joins TRBV20-1 to TRBJ2-5, with D tentatively TRBD1 (5 bases). The CDR3 totals 15 residues. Trimming took off 0 bases at V and 5 bases at J, with 16 bases between the two ends. Germline CDR1 reads DFQATT; CDR2 reads SNEGSKA (reference sequence). CDR3 DNA sequence: TGCAGTGCTAGAGAGGCAGGGAACCTCTGGGAGACCCAGTACTTC. This encodes CSAREAGNLWETQYF.

The sample holds many counts of this clonotype. Here the CDR3 DNA reads TGTGCCAGCAGCTTAATGGCATCAGATACGCAGTATTTT. Its protein is CASSLMASDTQYF. The rearrangement links TRBV7-3 to TRBJ2-3, with D uncertain. Per the germline V gene, CDR1 is SGHTA and CDR2 is FQGTGA. The V end lost 1 base, the J end lost 4 bases, and 6 bases lay between the germline ends. This CDR3 has 13 amino acids.

The V and J genes are TRBV7-8 and TRBJ1-5; TRBD1 aligns across 10 bases. The CDR3 length is 15 residues. Trimming cost V 8 bases and J 1 base; bases outside gene matches: 5. CDR1 is SGHVS, CDR2 FQNEAQ, per germline. Here the CDR3 reads CASGDRGFSNQPQHF. CDR3 sequence (DNA): TGTGCCAGCGGGGACAGGGGATTCAGCAATCAGCCCCAGCATTTT. The complete variable domain, with remaining parts taken from reference TRBV7-8 and TRBJ1-5, reads GAGVSQSPRYKVAKRGQDVALRCDPISGHVSLFWYQQALGQGPEFLTYFQNEAQLDKSGLPSDRFFAERPEGSVSTLKIQRTQQEDSAVYLCASGDRGFSNQPQHFGDGTRLSIL.

This clonotype was seen only a few times. The CDR3 spells CASSVPDKGNTIYF. For the CDR3, the DNA is TGTGCCAGCAGCGTACCGGACAAGGGAAACACCATATATTTT. The chain couples TRBV9 to TRBJ1-3, with D possibly being TRBD1 (5 bases). CDR1 is SGDLS and CDR2 is YYNGEE in the germline V gene. CDR3 size: 14 residues. V was clipped by 1 base and J by 4 bases, with 9 bases between them.

This clonotype was detected many times. CDR3 sequence reads: CASSLLSAGRTFNYGYTF. CDR3 coding DNA: TGTGCCAGCAGCCTACTATCGGCGGGCCGCACTTTCAACTATGGCTACACCTTC. The rearrangement links TRBV13 to TRBJ1-2; D gene uncertain. CDR3 size: 18 residues. V dropped 5 bases and J dropped 2 bases, with 24 bases sitting between them. The germline V gene encodes CDR1 PRHDT and CDR2 FYEKMQ (reference sequence).

In this sample, this clonotype turned up a few times. The rearrangement uses TRBV4-3 and TRBJ2-5; 11 bases fit TRBD2. The CDR3 contains 18 residues. V lost 0 bases and J lost 5; bases outside the gene matches: 11. Germline assignment: CDR1 LGHNA and CDR2 YSLEER. The CDR3 region is CASSQDLGLAVMAETQYF. The CDR3 bases are TGCGCCAGCAGCCAAGATCTGGGACTAGCGGTAATGGCGGAGACCCAGTACTTC.

There are a few counts of this clonotype. V gene TRBV6-9 combines with J gene TRBJ2-3; TRBD1 is a possible D gene (5 bases). The germline gives CDR1 MNHGY, CDR2 SVAAGI. Trimming pared 8 bases from V and 0 bases from J, leaving 12 bases between. This CDR3 contains 14 residues. In DNA, the CDR3 is TGTGCCAGCTTTGGAAACAGGAGCACAGATACGCAGTATTTT. It translates to CASFGNRSTDTQYF.

This clonotype was seen more than once but under ten times. This chain links TRBV20-1 with TRBJ2-3, with 8 bases identical to TRBD2. The junction had 10 bases not matched to a gene; V was cut back by 6 bases and J by 2 bases. The CDR3 consists of 15 residues. Germline assignment: CDR1 DFQATT and CDR2 SNEGSKA (reference sequence). This CDR3 is CSATGQRGLTDTQYF. Here the CDR3 DNA reads TGCAGTGCCACAGGGCAGCGGGGGCTCACAGATACGCAGTATTTT.

This clonotype came up a few times. The V and J genes are TRBV4-3 and TRBJ2-1; 9 bases align to TRBD2. Germline CDR1 LGHNA, CDR2 YSLEER. The CDR3 totals 17 residues. V was clipped by 4 bases and J by 10 bases; unmatched bases: 17. The CDR3 reads CASSPSGAGGPLAEQFF. CDR3 nucleotides: TGCGCCAGCAGCCCTAGCGGGGCGGGGGGGCCTTTAGCCGAGCAGTTCTTC.

A few counts support this clonotype. V is TRBV5-5 and J is TRBJ2-1, with D uncertain. The V end lost 3 bases, the J end lost 0 bases, and 10 bases lay between the germline ends. The CDR3 runs 15 residues. Germline-derived CDR1 and CDR2 are SGHKS and YYEKEE (reference sequence). The CDR3 spells CASSSSESSYNEQFF. The CDR3 coding sequence is TGTGCCAGCAGCTCCTCAGAGAGCTCCTACAATGAGCAGTTCTTC.

V is TRBV6-5 and J is TRBJ1-1; TRBD1 aligns across 10 bases. The CDR3 is 15 amino acids. The junction had 10 bases not matched to a gene; V was cut back by 6 bases and J by 6 bases. Germline lookup yields CDR1 MNHEY and CDR2 SVGAGI. CDR3 sequence: CASREPGQGSAEAFF. Written as DNA, the CDR3 is TGTGCCAGCAGAGAACCGGGACAGGGGAGTGCTGAAGCTTTCTTT.

The chain joins TRBV6-6 to TRBJ1-5; 10 bases map to TRBD1. Unmatched junction bases numbered 10, after V lost 2 bases and J lost 0 bases. The CDR3 loop spans 19 amino acids. Germline V gene sequence: CDR1 MNHNY, CDR2 SVGAGI (reference sequence). In DNA, the CDR3 is TGTGCCAGCAGTTACATTTCCGGGACAGGGGTATTTAGCAATCAGCCCCAGCATTTT. The encoded protein is CASSYISGTGVFSNQPQHF.

The chain has TRBV18 and TRBJ1-1; possibly TRBD1 for D (6 bases). This CDR3 spans 13 amino acids. V lost 1 base to trimming and J lost 5 bases, with 8 bases between them. Per germline, CDR1 KGHSH and CDR2 LQKENI. The CDR3 sequence is CASSPRGATEAFF. DNA for the CDR3: TGTGCCAGCTCACCACGGGGGGCGACTGAAGCTTTCTTT. The full variable domain, in which reference TRBV18 and TRBJ1-1 provide the parts outside the CDR3, is NAGVMQNPRHLVRRRGQEARLRCSPMKGHSHVYWYRQLPEEGLKFMVYLQKENIIDESGMPKERFSAEFPKEGPSILRIQQVVRGDSAAYFCASSPRGATEAFFGQGTRLTVV.

This clonotype was counted between two and nine times. The CDR3 sequence is CASSYRTGGFNEQFF. For the CDR3, the DNA is TGTGCCAGCAGTTATAGGACAGGGGGCTTTAATGAGCAGTTCTTC. The chain has TRBV12-3 or TRBV12-4 and TRBJ2-1; 11 bases map to TRBD1. The CDR3 is 15 amino acids. J lost 7 bases, V lost 4 bases, and 6 bases had no gene match.